A selection of T cell receptor beta chains follows, all from one sample in a study of blood T cell repertoires in COVID-19. Repertoires were generated with immunoSEQ multiplex PCR, while TCRdb's copy carries only in-frame clones and drops some. The table includes over 300,000 clones, 90% detected once. Sequenced input: peripheral blood. These receptors all stem from a man aged 18 to 35 with active or convalescent COVID-19. Both conserved end residues are part of each CDR3. A D gene is named only where the DNA matches it firmly. The size of a clone is reported for some rows only, either as once, few or many, or as a class for expanded clones.

TRBD1	16	few	TRBJ1-2	TRBV30	CAWSPGTGEYGYGYTF	TGTGCCTGGAGTCCTGGGACAGGGGAGTACGGCTATGGCTACACCTTC
.	13	.	TRBJ1-1	TRBV7-2	CASRRMGATEAFF	TGTGCCAGCAGACGGATGGGGGCGACTGAAGCTTTCTTT
TRBD1	14	.	TRBJ1-1	TRBV7-3	CASSLTGGNTEAFF	TGTGCCAGCAGCTTAACAGGGGGCAATACTGAAGCTTTCTTT
.	12	once	TRBJ1-2	TRBV9	CASSPRSYGYTF	TGTGCCAGCAGCCCCCGTAGCTATGGCTACACCTTC
TRBD1	14	few	TRBJ1-2	TRBV7-9	CASSSTGGDTVYTF	TGTGCCAGCAGCTCCACAGGGGGCGATACCGTCTACACCTTC
TRBD1	15	.	TRBJ1-5	TRBV5-6	CASRSTGVVDQPQHF	TGTGCCAGCAGATCCACAGGGGTTGTAGATCAGCCCCAGCATTTT
.	14	.	TRBJ2-7	TRBV5-6	CASTQDRLNYEQYF	TGTGCCAGCACCCAGGACAGACTAAATTACGAGCAGTACTTC
.	14	few	TRBJ1-4	TRBV2	CASSQYATNEKLFF	TGTGCCAGCAGCCAGTATGCAACTAATGAAAAACTGTTTTTT
.	17	once	TRBJ2-4	TRBV6-1	CASSEAPGAPIKNIQYF	TGTGCCAGCAGTGAAGCGCCAGGGGCGCCGATTAAAAACATTCAGTACTTC
TRBD1	17	once	TRBJ2-5	TRBV18	CASSPIQVRGPGETQYF	TGTGCCAGCTCACCAATACAAGTCAGGGGGCCGGGTGAGACCCAGTACTTC
.	14	once	TRBJ2-7	TRBV28	CASSFSGPTYEQYF	TGTGCCAGCAGTTTTTCAGGGCCGACCTACGAGCAGTACTTC
TRBD2	20	.	TRBJ2-1	TRBV27	CASSQAYGTSGTTFGNEQFF	TGTGCCAGCAGCCAAGCCTACGGGACTAGCGGGACCACGTTCGGGAATGAGCAGTTCTTC
.	11	.	TRBJ2-5	TRBV7-2	CASSQGQTQYF	TGTGCCAGCAGTCAGGGTCAGACCCAGTACTTC
.	8	.	TRBJ1-3	TRBV2	CATSTIYF	TGTGCCACCTCCACCATATATTTT
.	12	.	TRBJ1-2	TRBV28	CASISPRDGYTF	TGTGCCAGCATTTCCCCGCGGGATGGCTACACCTTC
.	15	.	TRBJ2-3	TRBV9	CASSGGYRNTDTQYF	TGTGCCAGCAGCGGGGGATACAGGAACACAGATACGCAGTATTTT
.	14	.	TRBJ2-2	TRBV2	CASTPGRATGELFF	TGTGCCAGCACCCCTGGGCGCGCCACCGGGGAGCTGTTTTTT
.	13	.	TRBJ2-1	TRBV10-3	CAISDAGDDEQFF	TGTGCCATCAGTGATGCAGGGGACGATGAGCAGTTCTTC
.	11	.	TRBJ2-1	TRBV6-2/TRBV6-3	CASSSLREQFF	TGTGCCAGCAGCTCCCTGCGCGAGCAGTTCTTC
.	13	.	TRBJ2-7	TRBV4-1	CATRGDNSYEQYF	TGCGCCACCAGGGGGGACAACTCCTACGAGCAGTACTTC
TRBD1	16	.	TRBJ2-1	TRBV5-1	CASRRDRGSSYNEQFF	TGCGCCAGCAGGAGGGACAGGGGAAGCTCCTACAATGAGCAGTTCTTC
TRBD1	14	.	TRBJ2-7	TRBV28	CASSLSGGRYEQYF	TGTGCCAGCAGTTTGTCAGGGGGTCGCTACGAGCAGTACTTC
TRBD1	14	.	TRBJ1-1	TRBV7-9	CASSLWTGEPRAFF	TGTGCCAGCAGCTTATGGACAGGGGAGCCGCGAGCTTTCTTT
.	13	.	TRBJ2-5	TRBV24-1	CATSDPNPQTQYF	TGTGCCACCAGTGACCCTAACCCCCAGACCCAGTACTTC
.	13	.	TRBJ2-7	TRBV6-2/TRBV6-3	CASSPDISYEQYF	TGTGCCAGCAGCCCAGACATTTCCTACGAGCAGTACTTC
.	13	.	TRBJ1-1	TRBV6-2/TRBV6-3	CASSRTVNTEAFF	TGTGCCAGCAGTCGTACAGTGAACACTGAAGCTTTCTTT